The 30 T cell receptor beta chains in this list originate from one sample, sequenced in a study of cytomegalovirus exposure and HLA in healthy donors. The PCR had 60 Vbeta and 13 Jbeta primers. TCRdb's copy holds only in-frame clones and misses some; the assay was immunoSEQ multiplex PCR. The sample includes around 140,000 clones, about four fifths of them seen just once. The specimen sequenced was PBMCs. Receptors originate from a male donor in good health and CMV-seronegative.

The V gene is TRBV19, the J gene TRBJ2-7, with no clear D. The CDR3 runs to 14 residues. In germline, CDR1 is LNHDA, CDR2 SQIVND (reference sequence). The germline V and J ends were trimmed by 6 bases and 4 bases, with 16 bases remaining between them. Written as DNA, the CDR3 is TGTGCCAGTAGACAAGTTCCAGGTAGGTACGAGCAGTACTTC. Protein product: CASRQVPGRYEQYF.

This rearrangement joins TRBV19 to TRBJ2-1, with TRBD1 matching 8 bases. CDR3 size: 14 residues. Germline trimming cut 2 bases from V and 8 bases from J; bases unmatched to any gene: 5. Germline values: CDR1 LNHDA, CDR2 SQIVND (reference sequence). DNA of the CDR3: TGTGCCAGTAGTATAAGCAGGGGGCGACATGAGCAGTTCTTC. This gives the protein CASSISRGRHEQFF.

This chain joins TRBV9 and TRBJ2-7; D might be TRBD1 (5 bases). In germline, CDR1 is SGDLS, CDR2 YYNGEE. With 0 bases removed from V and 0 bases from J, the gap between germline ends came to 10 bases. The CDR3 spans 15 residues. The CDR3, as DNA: TGTGCCAGCAGCGTAGATCCAGGGATCTCCTACGAGCAGTACTTC. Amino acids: CASSVDPGISYEQYF.

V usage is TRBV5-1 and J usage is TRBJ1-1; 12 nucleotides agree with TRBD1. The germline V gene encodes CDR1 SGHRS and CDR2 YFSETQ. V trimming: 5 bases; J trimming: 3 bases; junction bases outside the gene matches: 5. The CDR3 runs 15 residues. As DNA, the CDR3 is TGCGCCAGCAGAGGGACAGGGGGCCGGGACACTGAAGCTTTCTTT. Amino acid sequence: CASRGTGGRDTEAFF.

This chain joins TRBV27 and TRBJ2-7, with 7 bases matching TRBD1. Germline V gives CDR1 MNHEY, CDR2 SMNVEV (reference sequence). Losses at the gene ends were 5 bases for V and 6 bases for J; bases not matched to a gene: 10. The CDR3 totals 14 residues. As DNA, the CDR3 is TGTGCCAGCAGTAAACAGGGGTTTCTCATCGAGCAGTACTTC. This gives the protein CASSKQGFLIEQYF.

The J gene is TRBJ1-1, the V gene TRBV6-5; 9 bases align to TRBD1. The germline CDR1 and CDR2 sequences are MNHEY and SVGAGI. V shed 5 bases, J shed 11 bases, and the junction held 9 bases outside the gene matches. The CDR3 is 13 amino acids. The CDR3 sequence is CASSEGRDRAAFF. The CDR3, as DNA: TGTGCCAGCAGTGAAGGGCGGGACAGGGCTGCTTTCTTT.

The CDR3 region is CAITSGSGNTGELFF. The CDR3 DNA reads as TGCGCCATCACCTCCGGCTCGGGGAACACCGGGGAGCTGTTTTTT. This chain joins TRBV23-1 and TRBJ2-2, with D unclear. TRBV23-1 is an ORF; its function is uncertain. V was clipped by 10 bases and J by 1 base, with 16 bases between them. This CDR3 comprises 15 residues.

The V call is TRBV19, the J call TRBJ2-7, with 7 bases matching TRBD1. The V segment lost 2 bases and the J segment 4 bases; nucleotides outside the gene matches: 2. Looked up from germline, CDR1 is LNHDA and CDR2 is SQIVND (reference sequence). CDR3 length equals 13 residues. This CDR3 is CASSILTGYEQYF. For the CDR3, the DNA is TGTGCCAGTAGTATATTGACAGGGTACGAGCAGTACTTC.

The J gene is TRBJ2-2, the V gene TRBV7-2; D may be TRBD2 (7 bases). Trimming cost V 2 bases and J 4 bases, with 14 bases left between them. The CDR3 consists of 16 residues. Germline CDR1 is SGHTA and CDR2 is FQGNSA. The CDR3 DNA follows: TGTGCCAGCAGCTTAAGGGGGGGCAGCTCCACCGGGGAGCTGTTTTTT. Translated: CASSLRGGSSTGELFF.

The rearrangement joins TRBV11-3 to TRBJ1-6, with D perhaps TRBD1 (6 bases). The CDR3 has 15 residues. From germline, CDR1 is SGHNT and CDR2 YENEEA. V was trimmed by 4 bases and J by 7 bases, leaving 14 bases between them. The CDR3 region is CASSSRTAVNSPLHF. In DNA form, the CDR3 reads TGTGCCAGCAGCTCACGGACAGCTGTAAATTCACCCCTCCACTTT.

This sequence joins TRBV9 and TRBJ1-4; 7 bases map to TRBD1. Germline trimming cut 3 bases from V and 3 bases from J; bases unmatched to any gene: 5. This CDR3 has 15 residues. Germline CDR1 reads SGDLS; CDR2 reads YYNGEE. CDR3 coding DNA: TGTGCCAGCAGCGAAGGGGGCACTTCTAATGAAAAACTGTTTTTT. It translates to CASSEGGTSNEKLFF.

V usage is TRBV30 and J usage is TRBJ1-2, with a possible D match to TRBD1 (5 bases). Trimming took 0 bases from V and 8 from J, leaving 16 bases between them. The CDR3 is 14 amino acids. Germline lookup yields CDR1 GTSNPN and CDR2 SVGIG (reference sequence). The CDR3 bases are TGTGCCTGGAGTGTGGGGCTCAAAGAAGGAGGCTACACCTTC. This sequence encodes CAWSVGLKEGGYTF. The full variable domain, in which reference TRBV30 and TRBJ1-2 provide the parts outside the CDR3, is SQTIHQWPATLVQPVGSPLSLECTVEGTSNPNLYWYRQAAGRGLQLLFYSVGIGQISSEVPQNLSASRPQDRQFILSSKKLLLSDSGFYLCAWSVGLKEGGYTFGSGTRLTVV.

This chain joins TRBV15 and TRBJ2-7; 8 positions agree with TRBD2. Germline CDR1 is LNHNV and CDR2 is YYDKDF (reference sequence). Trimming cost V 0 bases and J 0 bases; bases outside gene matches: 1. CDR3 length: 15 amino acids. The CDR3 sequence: CATSREAGASYEQYF. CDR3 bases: TGTGCCACCAGCAGAGAAGCGGGGGCCTCCTACGAGCAGTACTTC.

DNA for the CDR3: TGTGCCAGCAGCACCAACCTTGCCCTACATGGCTACACCTTC. It yields the protein CASSTNLALHGYTF. The rearrangement joins TRBV7-2 to TRBJ1-2; D ambiguous. The CDR3 loop spans 14 amino acids. V lost 5 bases, J lost 6 bases, and 16 bases lay in between. Germline values: CDR1 SGHTA, CDR2 FQGNSA.

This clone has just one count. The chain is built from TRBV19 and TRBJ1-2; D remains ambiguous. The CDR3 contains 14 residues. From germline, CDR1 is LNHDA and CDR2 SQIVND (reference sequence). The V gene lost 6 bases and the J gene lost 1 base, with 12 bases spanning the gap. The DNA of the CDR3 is TGTGCCAGTAGGCGTTTTGGAGATAACTATGGCTACACCTTC. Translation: CASRRFGDNYGYTF.

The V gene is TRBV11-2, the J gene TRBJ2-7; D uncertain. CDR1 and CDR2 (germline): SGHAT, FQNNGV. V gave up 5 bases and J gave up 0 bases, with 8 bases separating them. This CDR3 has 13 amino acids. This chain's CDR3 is CASSLQFSYEQYF. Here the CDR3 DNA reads TGTGCCAGCAGCCTCCAGTTCTCCTACGAGCAGTACTTC.

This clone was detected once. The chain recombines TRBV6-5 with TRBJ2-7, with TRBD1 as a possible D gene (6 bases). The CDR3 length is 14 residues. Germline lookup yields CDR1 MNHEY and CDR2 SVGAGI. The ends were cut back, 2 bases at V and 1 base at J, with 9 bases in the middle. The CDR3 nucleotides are TGTGCCAGCAGTTACGCGCAGGGGTCCTACGAGCAGTACTTC. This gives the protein CASSYAQGSYEQYF.

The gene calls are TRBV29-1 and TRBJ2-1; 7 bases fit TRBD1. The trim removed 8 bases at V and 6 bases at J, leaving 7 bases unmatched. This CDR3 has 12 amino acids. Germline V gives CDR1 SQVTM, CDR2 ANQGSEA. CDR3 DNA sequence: TGCAGCTTAACGGGACAGACCAATGAGCAGTTCTTC. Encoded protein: CSLTGQTNEQFF.

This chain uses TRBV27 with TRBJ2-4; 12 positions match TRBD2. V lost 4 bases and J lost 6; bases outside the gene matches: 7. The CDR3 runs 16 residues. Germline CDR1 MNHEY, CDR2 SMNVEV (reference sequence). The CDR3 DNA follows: TGTGCCAGCAGTTCTGGACTAGCGGGGAATGGAAACATTCAGTACTTC. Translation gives CASSSGLAGNGNIQYF.

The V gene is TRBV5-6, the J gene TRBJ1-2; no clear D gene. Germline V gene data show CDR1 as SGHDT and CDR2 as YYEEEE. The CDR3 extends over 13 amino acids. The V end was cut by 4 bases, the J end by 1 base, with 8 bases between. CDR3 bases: TGTGCCAGCAGCCCAACAAGTAACTATGGCTACACCTTC. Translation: CASSPTSNYGYTF.

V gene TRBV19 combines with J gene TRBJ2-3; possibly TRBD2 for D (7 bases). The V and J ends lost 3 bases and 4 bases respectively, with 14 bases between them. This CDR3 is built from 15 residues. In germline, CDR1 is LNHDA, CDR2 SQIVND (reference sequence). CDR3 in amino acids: CASSIIGGRSDTQYF. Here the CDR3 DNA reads TGTGCCAGTAGTATTATCGGGGGGCGGTCAGATACGCAGTATTTT. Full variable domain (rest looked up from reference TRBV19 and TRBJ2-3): DGGITQSPKYLFRKEGQNVTLSCEQNLNHDAMYWYRQDPGQGLRLIYYSQIVNDFQKGDIAEGYSVSREKKESFPLTVTSAQKNPTAFYLCASSIIGGRSDTQYFGPGTRLTVL.

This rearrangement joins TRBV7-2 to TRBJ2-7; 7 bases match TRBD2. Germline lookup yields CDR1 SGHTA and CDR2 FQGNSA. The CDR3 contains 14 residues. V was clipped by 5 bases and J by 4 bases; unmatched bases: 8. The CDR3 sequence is CASSPSGARYEQYF. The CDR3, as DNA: TGTGCCAGCAGCCCCAGCGGGGCCAGGTACGAGCAGTACTTC.

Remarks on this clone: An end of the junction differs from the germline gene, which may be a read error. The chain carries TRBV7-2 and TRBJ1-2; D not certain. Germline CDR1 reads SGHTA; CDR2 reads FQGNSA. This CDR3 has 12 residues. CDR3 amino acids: CASSFYPSYTSF. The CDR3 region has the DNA TGTGCCAGCAGCTTTTACCCGTCCTATACTTCCTTC.

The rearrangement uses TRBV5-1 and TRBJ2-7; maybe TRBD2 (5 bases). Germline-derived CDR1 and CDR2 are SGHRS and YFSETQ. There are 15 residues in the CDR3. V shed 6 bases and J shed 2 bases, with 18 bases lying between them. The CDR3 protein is CASTFFPSGTYEQYF. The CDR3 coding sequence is TGCGCCAGCACCTTCTTCCCCTCGGGGACCTACGAGCAGTACTTC.

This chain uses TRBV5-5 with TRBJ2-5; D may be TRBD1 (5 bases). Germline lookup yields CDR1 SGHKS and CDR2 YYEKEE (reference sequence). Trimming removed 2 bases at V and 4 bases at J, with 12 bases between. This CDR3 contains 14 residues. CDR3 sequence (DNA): TGTGCCAGCAGCTTTATCAGGGAAGGAGAGACCCAGTACTTC. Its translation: CASSFIREGETQYF.

For the CDR3, the DNA is TGTGCCAGTAGCCTTTACGAGCAGTACTTC. It specifies CASSLYEQYF. The chain links TRBV19 to TRBJ2-7, with no clear D. The CDR3 runs 10 residues. Trimming left V 6 bases short and J 4 bases short, with 4 bases between. Germline V gene data show CDR1 as LNHDA and CDR2 as SQIVND (reference sequence).

CDR3 residues: CSVRLAGLEDTQYF. Here the CDR3 DNA reads TGCAGCGTGAGACTAGCGGGCCTCGAAGATACGCAGTATTTT. The J gene is TRBJ2-3, the V gene TRBV29-1; TRBD2 matches at 10 bases. J was trimmed by 5 bases and V by 6 bases; bases with no gene match: 8. CDR1 SQVTM and CDR2 ANQGSEA come from the germline V gene. This CDR3 is 14 amino acids long.

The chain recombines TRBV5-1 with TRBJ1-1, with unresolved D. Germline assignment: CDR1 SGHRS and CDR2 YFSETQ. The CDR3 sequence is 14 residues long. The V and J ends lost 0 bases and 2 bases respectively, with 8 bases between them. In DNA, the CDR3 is TGCGCCAGCAGCTTGGATGGCGGAAACACTGAAGCTTTCTTT. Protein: CASSLDGGNTEAFF.

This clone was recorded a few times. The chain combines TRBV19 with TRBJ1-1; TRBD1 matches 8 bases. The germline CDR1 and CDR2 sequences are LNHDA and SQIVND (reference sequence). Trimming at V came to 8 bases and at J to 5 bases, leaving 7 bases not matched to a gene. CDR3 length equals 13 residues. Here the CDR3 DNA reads TGTGCCAGTCGTAAGGACAGGGCAACTGAAGCTTTCTTT. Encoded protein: CASRKDRATEAFF.

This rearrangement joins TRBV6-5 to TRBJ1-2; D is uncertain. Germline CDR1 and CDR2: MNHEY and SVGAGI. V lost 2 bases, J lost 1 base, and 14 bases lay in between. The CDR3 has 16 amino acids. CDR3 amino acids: CASSYGLAEINYGYTF. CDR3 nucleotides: TGTGCCAGCAGTTACGGTTTGGCAGAAATTAACTATGGCTACACCTTC.